These 21 T cell receptor beta chains came from one sample sequenced in a study of blood T cells in healthy people across ages. Alongside a J-beta primer mix, a sample-barcoded 5' primer served in a second PCR lasting about 6 to 11 cycles. TCRdb independently ran MiXCR on the 5' RACE reads; one entry per CDR3 protein. Of approximately 900,000 distinct CDR3 sequences in the sample, around 46% were seen once. Sequenced input: blood. The receptors shown here come from a man younger than 45 in good health.

The chain couples TRBV20-1 to TRBJ2-2, with 12 bases lining up with TRBD2. CDR3 length equals 17 residues. J lost 1 base, V lost 2 bases, and 5 bases had no gene match. Germline V gives CDR1 DFQATT, CDR2 SNEGSKA (reference sequence). DNA for the CDR3: TGCAGTGCTAGAAGACTAGCGGGGGACGTGAACACCGGGGAGCTGTTTTTT. Translation: CSARRLAGDVNTGELFF.

This clonotype was detected only a few times. This chain's CDR3 is CASSKGHLNQPQHF. The CDR3 region has the DNA TGTGCCAGCAGTAAGGGACACCTCAATCAGCCCCAGCATTTT. The genes are TRBV13 and TRBJ1-5; D possibly corresponds to TRBD1 (6 bases). The CDR3 loop spans 14 amino acids. Trimming cost V 6 bases and J 3 bases, with 12 bases left between them. CDR1 and CDR2 from the germline V gene are PRHDT and FYEKMQ (reference sequence).

The chain recombines TRBV27 with TRBJ1-1, with D tentatively TRBD1 (5 bases). With 7 bases removed from V and 1 base from J, the gap between germline ends came to 13 bases. Germline V gene sequence: CDR1 MNHEY, CDR2 SMNVEV (reference sequence). The CDR3 is made up of 14 amino acids. The CDR3 DNA reads TGTGCCAGCACCATCAAGGGGCCGAACACTGAAGCTTTCTTT. Translated: CASTIKGPNTEAFF.

This clonotype has ten or more counts. The rearrangement uses TRBV29-1 and TRBJ1-1; 7 bases fit TRBD1. V was pared by 4 bases and J by 4 bases, with 9 bases of the junction left unmatched. CDR1 SQVTM and CDR2 ANQGSEA come from the germline V gene. This CDR3 comprises 14 residues. Written as DNA, the CDR3 is TGCAGCGTTGTGACAGGGTTCGCGGTCACTGAAGCTTTCTTT. It is translated as CSVVTGFAVTEAFF. Full variable domain (outside the CDR3, taken from reference TRBV29-1 and TRBJ1-1): SAVISQKPSRDICQRGTSLTIQCQVDSQVTMMFWYRQQPGQSLTLIATANQGSEATYESGFVIDKFPISRPNLTFSTLTVSNMSPEDSSIYLCSVVTGFAVTEAFFGQGTRLTVV.

The V gene is TRBV14, the J gene TRBJ2-3, with D perhaps matching TRBD2 (6 bases). The CDR3 contains 15 residues. V gave up 4 bases and J gave up 3 bases, with 14 bases separating them. CDR1 is SGHDN and CDR2 is FVKESK in the germline V gene. In nucleotides, the CDR3 is TGTGCCAGCAGCCCCGGGGTAGCGGCGACAGATACGCAGTATTTT. Translating gives CASSPGVAATDTQYF.

This clonotype has more than one count but fewer than ten. As DNA, the CDR3 is TGTGCCAGCAGCGTCTCACCGGGACCGACCTATGGCTACACCTTC. Translation gives CASSVSPGPTYGYTF. The chain uses TRBV9 and TRBJ1-2; maybe TRBD1 (5 bases). Trimming shortened V by 2 bases and J by 4 bases, and 15 bases separated the two germline ends. Per germline, CDR1 SGDLS and CDR2 YYNGEE. This CDR3 has 15 residues.

This clonotype turned up a few times. V gene TRBV11-3 combines with J gene TRBJ2-1; tentative D call: TRBD1 (5 bases). The germline V gene encodes CDR1 SGHNT and CDR2 YENEEA. Trimming shortened V by 5 bases and J by 2 bases, and 13 bases separated the two germline ends. This CDR3 spans 15 amino acids. CDR3 residues: CASSPGSLTYNEQFF. The CDR3 coding sequence is TGTGCCAGCAGCCCAGGGTCCCTAACCTACAATGAGCAGTTCTTC.

This chain links TRBV2 with TRBJ2-1; TRBD2 matches 11 bases. The CDR3 has 14 amino acids. The ends lost 7 bases at V and 7 bases at J; junction bases unmatched: 6. Germline V gives CDR1 SNHLY, CDR2 FYNNEI. CDR3 amino acids: CASKPGTSGNEQFF. CDR3 nucleotide sequence: TGTGCCAGCAAGCCCGGGACTAGCGGTAATGAGCAGTTCTTC.

V gene TRBV6-2 or TRBV6-3 combines with J gene TRBJ2-7; D gene unclear. V dropped 9 bases and J dropped 2 bases, with 26 bases sitting between them. Germline V lookup: CDR1 MNHEY, CDR2 SVGEGT. CDR3 size: 17 residues. CDR3 in DNA: TGTGCCAGTCGAACTACCGACGGAGATCTAGGCGCCTACGAGCAGTACTTC. Its translation is CASRTTDGDLGAYEQYF.

Many counts were recorded for this clonotype. This chain uses TRBV14 with TRBJ2-4; a weak D match, TRBD2 (6 bases). CDR3 length equals 13 residues. Deletions cut 1 base from V and 9 bases from J, with 10 bases between. Germline CDR1 SGHDN, CDR2 FVKESK. DNA of the CDR3: TGTGCCAGCAGCCAAGTCCCCGGGAGCATTCAGTACTTC. It translates to CASSQVPGSIQYF.

The chain has TRBV15 and TRBJ2-5; 8 nucleotides line up with TRBD2. The germline V gene encodes CDR1 LNHNV and CDR2 YYDKDF (reference sequence). V lost 0 bases, J lost 5 bases, and 8 bases stayed unmatched. The CDR3 runs 16 residues. CDR3 sequence (DNA): TGTGCCACCAGCAGAGATCCAGCGGGGGTGGTGGAGACCCAGTACTTC. Protein: CATSRDPAGVVETQYF.

This clonotype was detected a few times. The chain links TRBV5-1 to TRBJ2-1; D is undetermined. In germline, CDR1 is SGHRS, CDR2 YFSETQ. The V and J ends lost 3 bases and 2 bases respectively, with 12 bases between them. The CDR3 runs to 15 residues. As DNA, the CDR3 is TGCGCCAGCAGCTCGTCAGGATTCCCCTACAATGAGCAGTTCTTC. This sequence encodes CASSSSGFPYNEQFF.

The chain is built from TRBV29-1 and TRBJ1-5; D is perhaps TRBD1 (5 bases). The CDR3 consists of 13 residues. Germline CDR1 is SQVTM and CDR2 is ANQGSEA. V was cut by 1 base and J by 7 bases, with 11 bases left in between. CDR3 region: CSVEVGGDQPQHF. The CDR3 DNA reads TGCAGCGTTGAAGTCGGGGGGGACCAGCCCCAGCATTTT.

This clonotype was seen a few times. A much more abundant neighbour one base away suggests this may be a read error. The chain carries TRBV20-1 and TRBJ1-4; the D gene is possibly TRBD1 (5 bases). The V end was cut by 6 bases, the J end by 8 bases, with 16 bases between. Looked up from germline, CDR1 is DFQATT and CDR2 is SNEGSKA (reference sequence). This CDR3 has 13 residues. The CDR3, as DNA: TGCAGTGCCGCCAAAGGGGCGATAGAAAAACTGTTTTTT. Translating gives CSAAKGAIEKLFF.

CDR3 loop: CASSQDFRSNTEAFF. CDR3 DNA sequence: TGTGCCAGCAGCCAAGATTTCAGGTCGAACACTGAAGCTTTCTTT. The chain uses TRBV3-1 and TRBJ1-1; D is unresolved. The V end lost 0 bases, the J end lost 1 base, and 9 bases lay between the germline ends. This CDR3 is built from 15 residues. Germline lookup yields CDR1 LGHDT and CDR2 YNNKEL (reference sequence).

The CDR3 spells CASSWTAGSYTEAFF. The CDR3 coding sequence is TGCGCCAGCAGCTGGACGGCAGGGAGTTACACTGAAGCTTTCTTT. The V and J genes are TRBV5-1 and TRBJ1-1, with D tentatively TRBD1 (5 bases). From germline, CDR1 is SGHRS and CDR2 YFSETQ. V lost 3 bases and J lost 3, with 15 bases in between. The CDR3 extends over 15 amino acids.

The chain combines TRBV20-1 with TRBJ2-5, with 9 nucleotides matching TRBD2. The germline CDR1 and CDR2 sequences are DFQATT and SNEGSKA (reference sequence). The CDR3 length is 14 residues. With 3 bases clipped from V and 7 bases from J, the junction kept 9 bases outside the gene matches. CDR3 sequence (DNA): TGCAGTGCTAGCGCCGGGACTAGCTCCGTGACCCAGTACTTC. Protein sequence: CSASAGTSSVTQYF.

This chain uses TRBV6-1 with TRBJ2-5; 9 bases are shared with TRBD1. The DNA matches TRBJ2-7 better at its end, which makes the J call doubtful. In germline, CDR1 is MNHNS, CDR2 SASEGT. This CDR3 has 15 amino acids. CDR3: CASSDPTGGPYEQYF. Here the CDR3 DNA reads TGTGCCAGCAGCGACCCGACAGGGGGGCCCTACGAGCAGTACTTC.

V and J are TRBV12-3 or TRBV12-4 and TRBJ1-1; D not certain. The V end lost 7 bases, the J end lost 3 bases, and 9 bases lay between the germline ends. This CDR3 is built from 12 residues. CDR3 sequence reads: CASTYSYTEAFF. CDR3 nucleotides: TGTGCCAGCACCTACTCTTACACTGAAGCTTTCTTT.

In this sample, this clonotype turned up a few times. V and J are TRBV10-3 and TRBJ2-2; 8 positions match TRBD2. The CDR3 is 16 residues long. Trimming at V came to 3 bases and at J to 3 bases, leaving 6 bases not matched to a gene. Germline loops: CDR1 ENHRY, CDR2 SYGVKD. The CDR3: CAISDRPSGYTGELFF. The CDR3 DNA reads TGTGCCATCAGTGATCGTCCTAGCGGGTACACCGGGGAGCTGTTTTTT.

The J gene is TRBJ1-6, the V gene TRBV6-6; D is unclear. This CDR3 contains 15 residues. V lost 7 bases and J 5 bases, leaving 15 bases between the germline ends. Germline lookup yields CDR1 MNHNY and CDR2 SVGAGI (reference sequence). CDR3 residues: CASMLTSSNNSPLHF. CDR3 in DNA: TGTGCCAGCATGCTAACAAGTAGTAATAATTCACCCCTCCACTTT.